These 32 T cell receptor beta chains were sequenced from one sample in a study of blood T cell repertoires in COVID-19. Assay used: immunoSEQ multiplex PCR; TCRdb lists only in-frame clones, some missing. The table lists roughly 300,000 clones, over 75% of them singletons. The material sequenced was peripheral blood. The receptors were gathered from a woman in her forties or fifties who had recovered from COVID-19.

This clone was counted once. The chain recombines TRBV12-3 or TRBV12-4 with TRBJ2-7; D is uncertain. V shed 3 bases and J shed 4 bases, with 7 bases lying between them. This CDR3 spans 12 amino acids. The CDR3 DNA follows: TGTGCCAGCAGTTTCAGGCGATACGAGCAGTACTTC. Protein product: CASSFRRYEQYF.

CDR3 residues: CASSPNRGNSPLHF. In DNA, the CDR3 is TGTGCCAGTAGTCCCAACAGGGGAAATTCACCCCTCCACTTT. V gene TRBV19 combines with J gene TRBJ1-6; TRBD1 matches at 7 bases. CDR1 and CDR2 from the germline V gene are LNHDA and SQIVND (reference sequence). This CDR3 spans 14 amino acids. The V gene end was trimmed by 5 bases and the J gene end by 7 bases; junction bases not matched to a gene: 5. The full variable domain, completed using reference TRBV19 and TRBJ1-6, is DGGITQSPKYLFRKEGQNVTLSCEQNLNHDAMYWYRQDPGQGLRLIYYSQIVNDFQKGDIAEGYSVSREKKESFPLTVTSAQKNPTAFYLCASSPNRGNSPLHFGNGTRLTVT.

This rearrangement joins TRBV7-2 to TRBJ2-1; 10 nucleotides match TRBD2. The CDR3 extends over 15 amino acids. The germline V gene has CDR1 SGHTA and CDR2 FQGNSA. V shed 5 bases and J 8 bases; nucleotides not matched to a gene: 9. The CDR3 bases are TGTGCCAGCAGCGAGAGCGGGGGGGCGGTTTATGAGCAGTTCTTC. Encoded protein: CASSESGGAVYEQFF.

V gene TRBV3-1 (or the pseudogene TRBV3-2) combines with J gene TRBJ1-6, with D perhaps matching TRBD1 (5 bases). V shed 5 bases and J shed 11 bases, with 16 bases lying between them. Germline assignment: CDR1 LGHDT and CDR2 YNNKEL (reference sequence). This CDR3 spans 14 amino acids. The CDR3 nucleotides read TGTGCCAGCAGCGCCCGGGGGAACGAAACACCCCTCCACTTT. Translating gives CASSARGNETPLHF.

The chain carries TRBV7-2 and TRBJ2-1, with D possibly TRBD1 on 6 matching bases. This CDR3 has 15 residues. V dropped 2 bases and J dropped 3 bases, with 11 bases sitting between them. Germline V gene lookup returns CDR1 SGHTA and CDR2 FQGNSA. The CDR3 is CASSLKSGDYNEQFF. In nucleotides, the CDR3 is TGTGCCAGCAGCTTAAAGTCAGGGGACTACAATGAGCAGTTCTTC.

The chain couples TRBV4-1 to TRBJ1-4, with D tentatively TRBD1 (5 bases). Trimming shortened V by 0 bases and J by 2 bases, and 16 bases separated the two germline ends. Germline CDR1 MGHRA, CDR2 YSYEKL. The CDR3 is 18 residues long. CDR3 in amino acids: CASSQEAGWQVTNEKLFF. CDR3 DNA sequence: TGCGCCAGCAGCCAAGAGGCAGGGTGGCAGGTGACTAATGAAAAACTGTTTTTT.

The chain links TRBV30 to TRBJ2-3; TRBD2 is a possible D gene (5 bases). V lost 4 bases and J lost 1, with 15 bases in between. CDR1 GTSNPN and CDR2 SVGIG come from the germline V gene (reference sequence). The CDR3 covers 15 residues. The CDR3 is CAWTRSGSGTDTQYF. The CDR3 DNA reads TGTGCCTGGACCCGTTCTGGTAGCGGCACAGATACGCAGTATTTT.

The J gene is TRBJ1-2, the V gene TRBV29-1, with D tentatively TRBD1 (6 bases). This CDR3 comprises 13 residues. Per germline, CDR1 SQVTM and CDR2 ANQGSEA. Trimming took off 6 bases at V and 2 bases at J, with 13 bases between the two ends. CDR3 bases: TGCAGCGTGACGGACAGTCGAAACTATGGCTACACCTTC. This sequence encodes CSVTDSRNYGYTF.

In DNA form, the CDR3 reads TGTGCCAGTAGTAGGGGACAGGGCTACGAGCAGTACTTC. Translated: CASSRGQGYEQYF. The rearrangement joins TRBV19 to TRBJ2-7; 9 positions agree with TRBD1. V was pared by 4 bases and J by 3 bases, with 1 base of the junction left unmatched. CDR1 is LNHDA, CDR2 SQIVND, per germline (reference sequence). The CDR3 consists of 13 residues.

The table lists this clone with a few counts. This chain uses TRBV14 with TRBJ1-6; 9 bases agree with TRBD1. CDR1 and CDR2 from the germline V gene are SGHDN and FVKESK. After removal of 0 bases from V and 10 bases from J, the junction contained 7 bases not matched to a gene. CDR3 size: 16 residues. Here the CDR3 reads CASSQDRGTGSSPLHF. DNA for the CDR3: TGTGCCAGCAGCCAAGATAGGGGGACAGGGTCCTCACCCCTCCACTTT.

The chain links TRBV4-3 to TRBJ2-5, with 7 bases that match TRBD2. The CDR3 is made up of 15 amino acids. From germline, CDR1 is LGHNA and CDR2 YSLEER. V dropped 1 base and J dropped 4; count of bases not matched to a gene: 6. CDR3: CASSQAGEGVETQYF. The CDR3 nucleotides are TGCGCCAGCAGCCAAGCGGGGGAGGGAGTAGAGACCCAGTACTTC.

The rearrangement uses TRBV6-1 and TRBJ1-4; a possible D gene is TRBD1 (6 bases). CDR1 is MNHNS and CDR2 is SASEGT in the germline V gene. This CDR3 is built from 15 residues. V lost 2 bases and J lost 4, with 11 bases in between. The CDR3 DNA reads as TGTGCCAGCAGTGAACACAGGGCTGATAATGAAAAACTGTTTTTT. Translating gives CASSEHRADNEKLFF.

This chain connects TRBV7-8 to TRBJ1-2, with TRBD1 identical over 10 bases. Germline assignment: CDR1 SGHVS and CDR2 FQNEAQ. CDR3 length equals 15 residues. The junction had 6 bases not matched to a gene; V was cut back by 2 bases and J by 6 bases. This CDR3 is CASSLRDRGWDGYTF. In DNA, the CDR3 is TGTGCCAGCAGCTTAAGGGACAGGGGATGGGATGGCTACACCTTC.

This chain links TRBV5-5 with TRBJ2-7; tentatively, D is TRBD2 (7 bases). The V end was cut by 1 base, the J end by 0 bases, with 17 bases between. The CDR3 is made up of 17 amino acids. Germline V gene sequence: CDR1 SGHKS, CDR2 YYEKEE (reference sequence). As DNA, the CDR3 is TGTGCCAGCAGCTTGACTATAGGGAGGGGGGGCTCCTACGAGCAGTACTTC. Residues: CASSLTIGRGGSYEQYF.

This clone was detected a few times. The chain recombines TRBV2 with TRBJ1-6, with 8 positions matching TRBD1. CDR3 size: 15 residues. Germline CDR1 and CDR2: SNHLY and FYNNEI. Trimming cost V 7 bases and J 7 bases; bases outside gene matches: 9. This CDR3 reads CASNVRGRKNSPLHF. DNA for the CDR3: TGTGCCAGCAATGTCAGGGGGCGAAAAAATTCACCCCTCCACTTT. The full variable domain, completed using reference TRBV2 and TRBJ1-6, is EPEVTQTPSHQVTQMGQEVILRCVPISNHLYFYWYRQILGQKVEFLVSFYNNEISEKSEIFDDQFSVERPDGSNFTLKIRSTKLEDSAMYFCASNVRGRKNSPLHFGNGTRLTVT.

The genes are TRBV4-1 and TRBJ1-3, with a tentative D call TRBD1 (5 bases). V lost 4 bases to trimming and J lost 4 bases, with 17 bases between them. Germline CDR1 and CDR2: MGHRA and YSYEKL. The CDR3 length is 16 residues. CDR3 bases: TGCGCCAGCAGCCCCTCCGGGCCAGGGTCAGGAAACACCATATATTTT. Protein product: CASSPSGPGSGNTIYF.

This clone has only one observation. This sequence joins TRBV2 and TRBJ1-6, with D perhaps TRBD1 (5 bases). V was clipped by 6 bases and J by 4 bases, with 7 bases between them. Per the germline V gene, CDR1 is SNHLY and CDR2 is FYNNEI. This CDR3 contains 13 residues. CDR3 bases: TGTGCCAGCAGGGCAGGGTATAATTCACCCCTCCACTTT. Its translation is CASRAGYNSPLHF.

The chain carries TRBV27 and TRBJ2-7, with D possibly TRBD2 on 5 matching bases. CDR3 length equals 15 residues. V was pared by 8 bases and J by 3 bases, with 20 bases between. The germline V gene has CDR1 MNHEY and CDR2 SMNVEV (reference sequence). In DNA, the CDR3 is TGTGCCAGCGCCTCCTCATGGCGGGTTCTCTACGAGCAGTACTTC. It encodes CASASSWRVLYEQYF.

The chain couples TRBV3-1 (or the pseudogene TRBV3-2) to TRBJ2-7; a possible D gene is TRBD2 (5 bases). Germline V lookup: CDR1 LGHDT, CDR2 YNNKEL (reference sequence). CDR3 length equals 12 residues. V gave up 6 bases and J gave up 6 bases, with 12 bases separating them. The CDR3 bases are TGTGCCAGCAGTCGCTTTGGGAGCGAGCAGTACTTC. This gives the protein CASSRFGSEQYF.

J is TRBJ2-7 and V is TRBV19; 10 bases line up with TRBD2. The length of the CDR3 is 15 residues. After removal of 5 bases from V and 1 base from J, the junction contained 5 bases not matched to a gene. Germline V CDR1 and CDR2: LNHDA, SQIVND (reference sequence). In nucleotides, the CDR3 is TGTGCCAGTAGTGCCTCTAGCGGGAGATCCTACGAGCAGTACTTC. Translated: CASSASSGRSYEQYF.

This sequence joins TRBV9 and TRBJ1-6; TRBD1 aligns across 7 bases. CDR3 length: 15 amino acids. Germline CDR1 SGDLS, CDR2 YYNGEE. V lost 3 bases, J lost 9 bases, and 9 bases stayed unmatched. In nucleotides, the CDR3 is TGTGCCAGCAGCGGAGGGGGCATAAGGGTTTCACCCCTCCACTTT. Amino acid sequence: CASSGGGIRVSPLHF.

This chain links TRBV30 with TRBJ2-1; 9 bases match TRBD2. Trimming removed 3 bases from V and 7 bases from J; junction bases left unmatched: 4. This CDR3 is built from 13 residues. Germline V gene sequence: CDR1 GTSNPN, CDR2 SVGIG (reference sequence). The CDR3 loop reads CAWRGSGRNEQFF. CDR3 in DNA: TGTGCCTGGAGAGGTAGCGGGAGAAATGAGCAGTTCTTC.

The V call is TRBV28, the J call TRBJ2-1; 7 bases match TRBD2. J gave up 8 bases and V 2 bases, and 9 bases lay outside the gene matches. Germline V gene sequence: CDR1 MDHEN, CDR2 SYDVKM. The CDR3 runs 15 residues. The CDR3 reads CASSLLRGRGYEQFF. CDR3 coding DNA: TGTGCCAGCAGTTTACTGCGCGGGAGAGGGTATGAGCAGTTCTTC.

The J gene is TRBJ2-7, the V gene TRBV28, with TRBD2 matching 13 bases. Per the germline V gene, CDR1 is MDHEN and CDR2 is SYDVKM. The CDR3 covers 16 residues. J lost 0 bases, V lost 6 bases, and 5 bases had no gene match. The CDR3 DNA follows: TGTGCCAGCAGCCAGACTAGCGGGAGGAGCTCCTACGAGCAGTACTTC. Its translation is CASSQTSGRSSYEQYF.

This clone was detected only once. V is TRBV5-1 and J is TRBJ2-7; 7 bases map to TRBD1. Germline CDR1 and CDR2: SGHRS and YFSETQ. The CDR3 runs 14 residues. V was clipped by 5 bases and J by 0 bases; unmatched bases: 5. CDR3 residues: CASRWGQSSYEQYF. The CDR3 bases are TGCGCCAGCAGGTGGGGACAGTCCTCCTACGAGCAGTACTTC.

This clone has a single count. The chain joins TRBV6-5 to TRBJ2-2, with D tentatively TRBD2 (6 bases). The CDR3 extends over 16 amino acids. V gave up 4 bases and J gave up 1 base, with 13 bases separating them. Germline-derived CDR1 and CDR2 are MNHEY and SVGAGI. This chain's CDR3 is CASSWSGTLNTGELFF. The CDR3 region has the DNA TGTGCCAGCAGTTGGAGTGGGACTCTGAACACCGGGGAGCTGTTTTTT.

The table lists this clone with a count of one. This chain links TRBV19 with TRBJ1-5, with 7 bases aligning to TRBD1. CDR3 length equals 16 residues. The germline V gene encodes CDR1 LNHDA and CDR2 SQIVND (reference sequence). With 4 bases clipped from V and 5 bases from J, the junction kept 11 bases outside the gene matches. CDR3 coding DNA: TGTGCCAGTAGTACGAGGGGGCGCGGGATCGATCAGCCCCAGCATTTT. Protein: CASSTRGRGIDQPQHF.

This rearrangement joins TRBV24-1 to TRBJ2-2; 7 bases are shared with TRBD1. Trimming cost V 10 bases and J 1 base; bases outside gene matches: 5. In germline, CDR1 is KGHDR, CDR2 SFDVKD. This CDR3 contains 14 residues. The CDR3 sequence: CATGDRLNTGELFF. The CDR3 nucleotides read TGTGCCACAGGGGACAGACTGAACACCGGGGAGCTGTTTTTT.

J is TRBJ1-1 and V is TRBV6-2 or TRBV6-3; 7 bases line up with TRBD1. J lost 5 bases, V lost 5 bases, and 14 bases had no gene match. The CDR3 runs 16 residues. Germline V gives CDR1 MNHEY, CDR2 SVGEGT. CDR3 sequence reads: CASSSARGRETTEAFF. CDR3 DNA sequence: TGTGCCAGCAGTAGCGCCAGGGGGAGAGAGACAACTGAAGCTTTCTTT.

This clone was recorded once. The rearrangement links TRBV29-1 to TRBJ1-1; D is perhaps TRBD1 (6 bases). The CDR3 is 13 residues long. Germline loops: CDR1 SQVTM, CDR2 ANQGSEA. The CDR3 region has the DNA TGCAGTACTCAATACGGACAGTACACTGAAGCTTTCTTT. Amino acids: CSTQYGQYTEAFF.

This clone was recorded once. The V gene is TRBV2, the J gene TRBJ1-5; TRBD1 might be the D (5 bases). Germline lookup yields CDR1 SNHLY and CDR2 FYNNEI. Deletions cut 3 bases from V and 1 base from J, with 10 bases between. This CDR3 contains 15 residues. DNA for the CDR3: TGTGCCAGCAGTGACGGGGGTCGGAGCAATCAGCCCCAGCATTTT. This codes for CASSDGGRSNQPQHF.

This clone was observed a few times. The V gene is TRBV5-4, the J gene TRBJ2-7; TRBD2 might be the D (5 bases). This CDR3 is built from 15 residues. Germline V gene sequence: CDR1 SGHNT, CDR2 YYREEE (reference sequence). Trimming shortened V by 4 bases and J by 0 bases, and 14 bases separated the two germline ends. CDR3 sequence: CASSPSEDSSYEQYF. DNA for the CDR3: TGTGCCAGCAGCCCTTCCGAGGACTCCTCCTACGAGCAGTACTTC.